The 9 T cell receptor beta chains below come from one sample, sequenced in a study of OX40 agonist ivuxolimab in advanced cancers. Receptor amplification or capture employed the immunoSEQ multiplex PCR assay. In TCRdb, the immuneACCESS table is reduced to in-frame sequences with V and J assigned. These tables do not hold every clone; where another copy was compared, an unresolved V gene accounts for under half, and the others remain unexplained. In all, the sample holds roughly 56,000 clones, and around nine tenths of those were seen once. The ten largest clones take up 0.55% to 0.65% of the sample. Specimen: CD4+ or CD8+ T cells sorted from blood, collected in a trial of the OX40 agonist ivuxolimab. The receptor set was obtained from an adult with an advanced solid tumor such as melanoma, head and neck, liver or kidney cancer.

The gene calls are TRBV2 and TRBJ2-3; 12 bases align to TRBD2. V shed 6 bases and J 1 base; nucleotides not matched to a gene: 8. This CDR3 has 17 residues. Germline V gene lookup returns CDR1 SNHLY and CDR2 FYNNEI. The CDR3 region has the DNA TGTGCCAGCAGACTCCGGGCTAGCGGGAGGGGCACAGATACGCAGTATTTT. It specifies CASRLRASGRGTDTQYF.

The rearrangement uses TRBV5-4 and TRBJ2-5; TRBD1 aligns across 10 bases. CDR1 SGHNT and CDR2 YYREEE come from the germline V gene (reference sequence). With V trimmed by 3 bases and J by 5 bases, 7 bases remained unmatched. The CDR3 has 15 amino acids. DNA of the CDR3: TGTGCCAGCAGCTCGGGACAGGGGACTGGGGAGACCCAGTACTTC. Translating gives CASSSGQGTGETQYF.

The chain has TRBV5-5 and TRBJ2-5, with TRBD1 identical over 7 bases. The CDR3 runs to 14 residues. Germline V lookup: CDR1 SGHKS, CDR2 YYEKEE (reference sequence). V shed 3 bases, J shed 4 bases, and the junction held 6 bases outside the gene matches. The CDR3 region is CASSSGTAGETQYF. Written as DNA, the CDR3 is TGTGCCAGCAGCTCCGGGACAGCCGGAGAGACCCAGTACTTC. Full variable domain (missing parts from reference TRBV5-5 and TRBJ2-5): DAGVTQSPTHLIKTRGQQVTLRCSPISGHKSVSWYQQVLGQGPQFIFQYYEKEERGRGNFPDRFSARQFPNYSSELNVNALLLGDSALYLCASSSGTAGETQYFGPGTRLLVL.

This clone was seen a few times. This chain links TRBV2 with TRBJ2-1, with TRBD2 matching over 7 bases. The germline V gene has CDR1 SNHLY and CDR2 FYNNEI. This CDR3 spans 15 amino acids. Losses at the gene ends were 5 bases for V and 4 bases for J; bases not matched to a gene: 8. The CDR3, as DNA: TGTGCCAGCAGTAGTAGCGGGCATCCTTACAATGAGCAGTTCTTC. Translation gives CASSSSGHPYNEQFF.

V is TRBV19 and J is TRBJ2-5; 7 bases map to TRBD1. The germline gives CDR1 LNHDA, CDR2 SQIVND (reference sequence). The CDR3 is 15 amino acids. V lost 5 bases to trimming and J lost 4 bases; unmatched junction nucleotides: 10. The CDR3, as DNA: TGTGCCAGTAGTCCAACAGGGGCTGGGGGAGAGACCCAGTACTTC. Translation gives CASSPTGAGGETQYF.

The chain employs TRBV5-3 and TRBJ2-1, with TRBD2 matching over 8 bases. TRBV5-3 falls under the ORF class, with uncertain function. CDR3 length: 18 residues. The J segment lost 0 bases and the V segment lost 2 bases, leaving 10 bases of the junction unmatched. In nucleotides, the CDR3 is TGTGCCAGAAGCTTCCCAGTCCAGCGGGGGAGCTCCTACAATGAGCAGTTCTTC. Residues: CARSFPVQRGSSYNEQFF.

This chain's CDR3 is CASSLVKNTNTGELFF. CDR3 DNA sequence: TGCGCCAGCAGCTTGGTGAAGAATACGAACACCGGGGAGCTGTTTTTT. V is TRBV5-1 and J is TRBJ2-2; D is unresolved. The CDR3 contains 16 residues. Germline V gene sequence: CDR1 SGHRS, CDR2 YFSETQ. The V end lost 0 bases, the J end lost 0 bases, and 9 bases lay between the germline ends. The variable domain in full, completed from reference TRBV5-1 and TRBJ2-2, reads KAGVTQTPRYLIKTRGQQVTLSCSPISGHRSVSWYQQTPGQGLQFLFEYFSETQRNKGNFPGRFSGRQFSNSRSEMNVSTLELGDSALYLCASSLVKNTNTGELFFGEGSRLTVL.

The chain has TRBV28 and TRBJ2-7; D gene ambiguous. Germline lookup yields CDR1 MDHEN and CDR2 SYDVKM. V gave up 2 bases and J gave up 0 bases, with 11 bases separating them. CDR3 length: 15 amino acids. CDR3 loop: CASSLAPPSSYEQYF. The CDR3 DNA reads as TGTGCCAGCAGTTTAGCCCCGCCTAGCTCCTACGAGCAGTACTTC. The entire variable domain, with the rest obtained from reference TRBV28 and TRBJ2-7, is as follows: DVKVTQSSRYLVKRTGEKVFLECVQDMDHENMFWYRQDPGLGLRLIYFSYDVKMKEKGDIPEGYSVSREKKERFSLILESASTNQTSMYLCASSLAPPSSYEQYFGPGTRLTVT.

This rearrangement joins TRBV5-6 to TRBJ1-6; perhaps TRBD1 as D (6 bases). CDR3 length: 15 amino acids. Germline CDR1 and CDR2: SGHDT and YYEEEE. Trimming stripped 3 bases from V and 9 bases from J, with 16 bases between. The CDR3 loop is CASSYNTATGSPLHF. The DNA for the CDR3 is TGTGCCAGCAGCTACAATACAGCGACAGGTTCACCCCTCCACTTT.